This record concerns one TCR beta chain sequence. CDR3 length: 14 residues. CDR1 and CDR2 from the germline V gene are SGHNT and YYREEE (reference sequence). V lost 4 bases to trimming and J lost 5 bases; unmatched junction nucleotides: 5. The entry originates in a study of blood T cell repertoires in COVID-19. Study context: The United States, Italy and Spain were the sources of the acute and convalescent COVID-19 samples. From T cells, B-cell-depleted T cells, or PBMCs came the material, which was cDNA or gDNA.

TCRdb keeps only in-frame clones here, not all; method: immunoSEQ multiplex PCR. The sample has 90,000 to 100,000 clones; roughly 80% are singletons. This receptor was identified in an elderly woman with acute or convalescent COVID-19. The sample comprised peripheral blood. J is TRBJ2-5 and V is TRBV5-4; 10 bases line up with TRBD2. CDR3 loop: CASSPGLAAETQYF. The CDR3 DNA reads TGTGCCAGCAGCCCCGGACTAGCGGCGGAGACCCAGTACTTC.